Each of the 15 T cell receptor beta chains below was sequenced from the same sample in a study of response to subunit inactivated influenza vaccine. MiXCR, run by TCRdb on the RT-PCR reads, gives a single entry per CDR3 protein. The table lists about 180,000 distinct CDR3 sequences, about 9.3% of them singletons. The sample consisted of non-naive T cells sorted from PBMCs, taken on the day of vaccination. Source of these receptors: a man between 50 and 59 years old who received an inactivated influenza vaccine.

The chain employs TRBV6-2 or TRBV6-3 and TRBJ2-5, with D possibly TRBD1 on 6 matching bases. The germline V gene has CDR1 MNHEY and CDR2 SVGEGT. CDR3 length: 14 amino acids. V was clipped by 4 bases and J by 5 bases, with 14 bases between them. The CDR3 is CASSSEDSQETQYF. In DNA form, the CDR3 reads TGTGCCAGCAGTTCCGAGGACAGTCAGGAGACCCAGTACTTC.

This clonotype was counted many times. The V gene is TRBV20-1, the J gene TRBJ2-5, with a tentative D call TRBD1 (6 bases). The germline V and J ends were trimmed by 4 bases and 2 bases, with 17 bases remaining between them. The CDR3 has 15 residues. The germline gives CDR1 DFQATT, CDR2 SNEGSKA (reference sequence). In DNA, the CDR3 is TGCAGTGCTATGCCGGGACACCGTATTCAAGAGACCCAGTACTTC. The encoded protein is CSAMPGHRIQETQYF.

This clonotype was counted at least ten times. The J gene is TRBJ2-5, the V gene TRBV5-5; no clear D. CDR1 is SGHKS and CDR2 is YYEKEE in the germline V gene (reference sequence). Trimming shortened V by 2 bases and J by 0 bases, and 5 bases separated the two germline ends. This CDR3 region has 13 residues. The CDR3 loop is CASSFGYQETQYF. The CDR3 DNA sequence: TGTGCCAGCAGCTTTGGGTACCAAGAGACCCAGTACTTC. The full variable domain, its missing parts supplied by reference TRBV5-5 and TRBJ2-5, is DAGVTQSPTHLIKTRGQQVTLRCSPISGHKSVSWYQQVLGQGPQFIFQYYEKEERGRGNFPDRFSARQFPNYSSELNVNALLLGDSALYLCASSFGYQETQYFGPGTRLLVL.

The CDR3 loop reads CASSGTGGEQFF. The CDR3 nucleotides read TGTGCCAGCAGTGGGACAGGGGGTGAGCAGTTCTTC. The chain links TRBV6-5 to TRBJ2-1, with 11 positions matching TRBD1. The CDR3 has 12 residues. Per the germline V gene, CDR1 is MNHEY and CDR2 is SVGAGI. V trimming: 5 bases; J trimming: 9 bases; junction bases outside the gene matches: 0.

This clonotype was counted a few times. The chain links TRBV20-1 to TRBJ2-3; D not certain. The CDR3 sequence is 15 residues long. Germline V gene lookup returns CDR1 DFQATT and CDR2 SNEGSKA (reference sequence). V was shortened by 0 bases and J by 3 bases, with 13 bases between the two germline ends. The CDR3 protein is CSARDGARGTDTQYF. For the CDR3, the DNA is TGCAGTGCTAGAGATGGAGCGAGAGGTACAGATACGCAGTATTTT.

This chain uses TRBV28 with TRBJ2-7; no clear D gene. Trimming stripped 5 bases from V and 5 bases from J, with 22 bases between. CDR3 length: 16 residues. CDR1 MDHEN and CDR2 SYDVKM come from the germline V gene. In DNA, the CDR3 is TGTGCCAGCAGTACATCTTACGGCCCCCGGACCGACGAGCAGTACTTC. Protein: CASSTSYGPRTDEQYF. The whole variable domain, remainder taken from reference TRBV28 and TRBJ2-7, is DVKVTQSSRYLVKRTGEKVFLECVQDMDHENMFWYRQDPGLGLRLIYFSYDVKMKEKGDIPEGYSVSREKKERFSLILESASTNQTSMYLCASSTSYGPRTDEQYFGPGTRLTVT.

This clonotype was observed many times. This chain joins TRBV5-6 and TRBJ2-1; possibly TRBD2 for D (5 bases). Trimming cost V 5 bases and J 6 bases, with 18 bases left between them. CDR1 and CDR2 from the germline V gene are SGHDT and YYEEEE. The CDR3 contains 15 residues. DNA for the CDR3: TGTGCCAGCAGTAGGAACGAGGGAGAGATCAATGAGCAGTTCTTC. Its protein product is CASSRNEGEINEQFF.

This clonotype was detected ten times or more. This chain uses TRBV27 with TRBJ2-7; 7 nucleotides agree with TRBD1. The germline CDR1 and CDR2 sequences are MNHEY and SMNVEV (reference sequence). The trim removed 0 bases at V and 3 bases at J, leaving 2 bases unmatched. CDR3 length equals 14 residues. The CDR3 DNA follows: TGTGCCAGCAGTTTATCCGCAGGGGGCTACGAGCAGTACTTC. Translation: CASSLSAGGYEQYF.

This sequence joins TRBV29-1 and TRBJ2-7, with TRBD1 identical over 8 bases. Germline loops: CDR1 SQVTM, CDR2 ANQGSEA. The junction had 6 bases not matched to a gene; V was cut back by 1 base and J by 4 bases. The CDR3 is 14 residues long. CDR3 residues: CSVEGTGSSYEQYF. The CDR3 region has the DNA TGCAGCGTTGAAGGGACAGGGAGTTCATACGAGCAGTACTTC.

The gene calls are TRBV29-1 and TRBJ1-2; TRBD1 matches at 7 bases. The CDR3 spans 15 residues. The junction had 14 bases not matched to a gene; V was cut back by 6 bases and J by 4 bases. Germline CDR1 and CDR2: SQVTM and ANQGSEA. For the CDR3, the DNA is TGCAGCGTGGGGGCAGGGGGTAAAAATGTCTATGGCTACACCTTC. The encoded protein is CSVGAGGKNVYGYTF.

V is TRBV24-1 and J is TRBJ2-3; 8 nucleotides match TRBD2. CDR3 length: 13 amino acids. The germline V gene has CDR1 KGHDR and CDR2 SFDVKD. The V segment lost 7 bases and the J segment 6 bases; nucleotides outside the gene matches: 5. In DNA, the CDR3 is TGTGCCACCAGCGGGGGGGCTCCCGATACGCAGTATTTT. Translating it yields CATSGGAPDTQYF.

The gene calls are TRBV7-3 and TRBJ2-3; 9 nucleotides align to TRBD2. Germline V gives CDR1 SGHTA, CDR2 FQGTGA. The CDR3 has 18 amino acids. With V trimmed by 2 bases and J by 0 bases, 9 bases remained unmatched. CDR3 region: CASSLGYLTSGSTDTQYF. For the CDR3, the DNA is TGTGCCAGCAGCTTAGGGTACCTGACTAGCGGTAGCACAGATACGCAGTATTTT.

This clonotype occurred many times. The chain joins TRBV7-9 to TRBJ2-4, with D perhaps matching TRBD1 (5 bases). The CDR3 totals 15 residues. Trimming stripped 5 bases from V and 6 bases from J, with 17 bases between. The V gene's germline CDR1 is SEHNR and CDR2 FQNEAQ (reference sequence). As DNA, the CDR3 is TGTGCCAGCAGCCCCCCGTTCAGGGAAGGAAACATTCAGTACTTC. Translated: CASSPPFREGNIQYF.

There are a few counts of this clonotype. The rearrangement uses TRBV20-1 and TRBJ2-5; D might be TRBD1 (6 bases). Germline-derived CDR1 and CDR2 are DFQATT and SNEGSKA (reference sequence). The germline V and J ends were trimmed by 6 bases and 4 bases, with 15 bases remaining between them. CDR3 size: 13 residues. This chain's CDR3 is CSAPQGWGETQYF. CDR3 bases: TGCAGTGCCCCACAGGGTTGGGGAGAGACCCAGTACTTC.

This clonotype was counted only a few times. The chain recombines TRBV15 with TRBJ2-7, with unresolved D. V lost 0 bases, J lost 7 bases, and 13 bases lay in between. Germline V lookup: CDR1 LNHNV, CDR2 YYDKDF (reference sequence). CDR3 length equals 14 residues. The CDR3 here is CATSRDAPMGEQYF. CDR3 coding DNA: TGTGCCACCAGCAGAGATGCCCCCATGGGGGAGCAGTACTTC. The full variable domain, with the rest looked up from reference TRBV15 and TRBJ2-7, is DAMVIQNPRYQVTQFGKPVTLSCSQTLNHNVMYWYQQKSSQAPKLLFHYYDKDFNNEADTPDNFQSRRPNTSFCFLDIRSPGLGDTAMYLCATSRDAPMGEQYFGPGTRLTVT.